The 26 T cell receptor beta chains below were found in one sample sequenced in a study of cytomegalovirus exposure and HLA in healthy donors. TCRdb's table, derived via immunoSEQ multiplex PCR, lists solely in-frame clones and lacks some. The table has more than 250,000 clones, around 90% seen once. Sequenced sample: PBMCs. These receptors all stem from a woman younger than 45 in good health and CMV-seronegative.

The J gene is TRBJ1-1, the V gene TRBV5-4; 9 bases are shared with TRBD1. The CDR3 runs to 14 residues. V was clipped by 0 bases and J by 4 bases; unmatched bases: 1. The germline gives CDR1 SGHNT, CDR2 YYREEE (reference sequence). The CDR3 loop reads CASSLGTGVTEAFF. The CDR3 nucleotides read TGTGCCAGCAGCTTGGGGACAGGGGTCACTGAAGCTTTCTTT.

V and J are TRBV19 and TRBJ2-2; possibly TRBD2 for D (5 bases). CDR1 and CDR2 (germline): LNHDA, SQIVND (reference sequence). Trimming stripped 10 bases from V and 1 base from J, with 16 bases between. The CDR3 runs 15 residues. The CDR3 DNA reads TGTGCCACCCCTCGGGGAGAGGGGAACACCGGGGAGCTGTTTTTT. Its protein is CATPRGEGNTGELFF.

The CDR3 DNA follows: TGCGCCAGCAGCCAAGACTTAAACAGGGGAAAATACAATGAGCAGTTCTTC. Residues: CASSQDLNRGKYNEQFF. The gene calls are TRBV4-3 and TRBJ2-1, with 7 nucleotides matching TRBD1. Germline V gives CDR1 LGHNA, CDR2 YSLEER. The V gene end was trimmed by 0 bases and the J gene end by 4 bases; junction bases not matched to a gene: 9. The CDR3 extends over 17 amino acids.

Turning to this clone: Other DNA sequences in the same sample also yield this CDR3. The genes are TRBV28 and TRBJ1-5; TRBD1 agrees at 8 bases. CDR1 and CDR2 from the germline V gene are MDHEN and SYDVKM. Germline trimming cut 6 bases from V and 2 bases from J; bases unmatched to any gene: 6. This CDR3 region has 15 residues. The CDR3 reads CASSSDRVGNQPQHF. The CDR3 DNA reads TGTGCCAGCAGCTCGGACAGGGTCGGCAATCAGCCCCAGCATTTT.

The chain couples TRBV7-3 to TRBJ2-2; D may correspond to TRBD1 or TRBD2 (5 bases each). CDR1 is SGHTA, CDR2 FQGTGA, per germline. V was clipped by 6 bases and J by 5 bases, with 10 bases between them. The CDR3 spans 13 residues. CDR3 region: CASSTGRTGELFF. CDR3 bases: TGTGCCAGCAGTACGGGACGTACCGGGGAGCTGTTTTTT.

V usage is TRBV20-1 and J usage is TRBJ2-1; D not resolved. V was pared by 6 bases and J by 9 bases, with 9 bases between. This CDR3 contains 10 residues. CDR1 and CDR2 (germline): DFQATT, SNEGSKA (reference sequence). CDR3 nucleotides: TGCAGTGCGTTAGTAAGTGAGCAGTTCTTC. Its protein product is CSALVSEQFF.

The CDR3 protein is CASSSRYEQYF. The CDR3 DNA reads as TGTGCCAGCAGCTCACGTTACGAGCAGTACTTC. The chain has TRBV11-2 and TRBJ2-7; D is unresolved. The V gene lost 4 bases and the J gene lost 4 bases, with 5 bases spanning the gap. The CDR3 loop spans 11 amino acids. Germline values: CDR1 SGHAT, CDR2 FQNNGV.

With regard to this clone: Germline is not matched at one junction end, which may reflect a read error. J is TRBJ2-1 and V is TRBV7-8, with TRBD2 matching over 11 bases. There are 16 residues in the CDR3. Germline V gene sequence: CDR1 SGHVS, CDR2 FQNEAQ. The CDR3 coding sequence is TGTGCCAGCACCTTAAAATGGGGACTAGCGGTTAATGAGCAGTTCTTC. Amino acid sequence: CASTLKWGLAVNEQFF.

This chain joins TRBV6-1 and TRBJ2-7, with a possible D match to TRBD2 (7 bases). This CDR3 region has 16 residues. Germline values: CDR1 MNHNS, CDR2 SASEGT. Trimming cost V 1 base and J 0 bases, with 13 bases left between them. The CDR3 nucleotides read TGTGCCAGCAGTGAAGGGGGGCTAGCGGCCTCCTACGAGCAGTACTTC. Translating it yields CASSEGGLAASYEQYF.

The V gene is TRBV20-1, the J gene TRBJ2-3, with D unresolved. V dropped 4 bases and J dropped 4 bases, with 6 bases sitting between them. The CDR3 consists of 11 residues. The germline CDR1 and CDR2 sequences are DFQATT and SNEGSKA (reference sequence). In DNA, the CDR3 is TGCAGTGCTAACTTCCCAGATACGCAGTATTTT. Translation gives CSANFPDTQYF.

The chain joins TRBV7-8 to TRBJ2-2, with D perhaps given as TRBD1 or TRBD2 (6 bases each). This CDR3 has 17 residues. Trimming removed 1 base at V and 2 bases at J, with 14 bases between. Germline values: CDR1 SGHVS, CDR2 FQNEAQ. The CDR3 nucleotides read TGTGCCAGCAGCTTAGAGGCCCGGGGGCGAAACACCGGGGAGCTGTTTTTT. The encoded protein is CASSLEARGRNTGELFF.

This clone was picked up one time. This chain connects TRBV13 to TRBJ2-5; 9 nucleotides align to TRBD1. The germline V gene encodes CDR1 PRHDT and CDR2 FYEKMQ (reference sequence). Germline trimming cut 5 bases from V and 1 base from J; bases unmatched to any gene: 8. This CDR3 region has 16 residues. The CDR3 sequence is CASSTPGQGLQETQYF. DNA of the CDR3: TGTGCCAGCAGCACGCCGGGACAGGGTCTCCAAGAGACCCAGTACTTC.

Only one count was recorded for this clone. Here the CDR3 reads CASFGRDRSTDTQYF. CDR3 sequence (DNA): TGTGCCAGCTTCGGACGGGACAGAAGCACAGATACGCAGTATTTT. The rearrangement uses TRBV2 and TRBJ2-3; TRBD1 agrees at 7 bases. This CDR3 is 15 amino acids long. CDR1 SNHLY and CDR2 FYNNEI come from the germline V gene. Germline trimming cut 8 bases from V and 0 bases from J; bases unmatched to any gene: 8.

This clone was detected only once. The V and J genes are TRBV18 and TRBJ2-5, with 7 bases lining up with TRBD1. CDR1 is KGHSH, CDR2 LQKENI, per germline. This CDR3 spans 14 amino acids. V shed 1 base and J 6 bases; nucleotides not matched to a gene: 5. CDR3 loop: CASSPRWDRQTQYF. In DNA, the CDR3 is TGTGCCAGCTCACCACGATGGGACAGACAGACCCAGTACTTC. Complete variable domain (other parts from reference TRBV18 and TRBJ2-5): NAGVMQNPRHLVRRRGQEARLRCSPMKGHSHVYWYRQLPEEGLKFMVYLQKENIIDESGMPKERFSAEFPKEGPSILRIQQVVRGDSAAYFCASSPRWDRQTQYFGPGTRLLVL.

This clone has ten or more counts. V and J are TRBV28 and TRBJ1-2; 7 bases fit TRBD1. The ends lost 7 bases at V and 6 bases at J; junction bases unmatched: 20. The CDR3 is made up of 17 amino acids. Germline lookup yields CDR1 MDHEN and CDR2 SYDVKM. DNA of the CDR3: TGTGCCAGCATACCGGGGCAGGACAGGAAAGAGCCCAATGGCTACACCTTC. This encodes CASIPGQDRKEPNGYTF.

The chain carries TRBV18 and TRBJ2-5; D possibly corresponds to TRBD2 (6 bases). Germline loops: CDR1 KGHSH, CDR2 LQKENI. Trimming took 5 bases from V and 4 from J, leaving 17 bases between them. There are 15 residues in the CDR3. The CDR3 is CASSKPRAGRETQYF. The DNA of the CDR3 is TGTGCCAGCTCAAAACCCCGGGCGGGGAGAGAGACCCAGTACTTC.

The genes are TRBV19 and TRBJ2-7, with no clear D. In germline, CDR1 is LNHDA, CDR2 SQIVND (reference sequence). The CDR3 loop spans 13 amino acids. Deletions cut 2 bases from V and 2 bases from J, with 7 bases between. The CDR3 DNA reads TGTGCCAGTAGTATATCAGGTGCCTACGAGCAGTACTTC. This sequence encodes CASSISGAYEQYF.

The chain couples TRBV29-1 to TRBJ2-7; 9 nucleotides align to TRBD1. Germline V lookup: CDR1 SQVTM, CDR2 ANQGSEA. V was pared by 7 bases and J by 3 bases, with 4 bases of the junction left unmatched. The CDR3 has 12 amino acids. CDR3 DNA: TGCAGCGCTGGGACAGGGAGCTACGAGCAGTACTTC. It specifies CSAGTGSYEQYF.

This chain uses TRBV19 with TRBJ2-1, with TRBD2 matching over 13 bases. V shed 1 base, J shed 8 bases, and the junction held 5 bases outside the gene matches. The CDR3 sequence is 16 residues long. The germline V gene has CDR1 LNHDA and CDR2 SQIVND (reference sequence). CDR3 sequence reads: CASSIGTSGSGDEQFF. The CDR3 DNA sequence: TGTGCCAGTAGTATAGGGACTAGCGGGAGCGGCGATGAGCAGTTCTTC.

In this sample, this clone turned up once. This chain joins TRBV19 and TRBJ1-2; 7 bases fit TRBD1. V shed 5 bases and J 7 bases; nucleotides not matched to a gene: 10. The CDR3 has 14 amino acids. The V gene's germline CDR1 is LNHDA and CDR2 SQIVND (reference sequence). This CDR3 reads CASSSPTGEGGYTF. In nucleotides, the CDR3 is TGTGCCAGTAGTTCCCCTACAGGGGAGGGTGGCTACACCTTC.

V usage is TRBV4-1 and J usage is TRBJ1-2; TRBD1 is a possible D gene (5 bases). Germline CDR1 MGHRA, CDR2 YSYEKL. The CDR3 has 15 amino acids. V was shortened by 2 bases and J by 1 base, with 11 bases between the two germline ends. This CDR3 reads CASSQIGDFNYGYTF. The CDR3 DNA is TGCGCCAGCAGCCAAATAGGGGATTTTAACTATGGCTACACCTTC.

V usage is TRBV6-5 and J usage is TRBJ2-2, with 9 bases fitting TRBD2. The CDR3 has 15 amino acids. Trimming removed 5 bases from V and 1 base from J; junction bases left unmatched: 2. Germline V gene data show CDR1 as MNHEY and CDR2 as SVGAGI. CDR3 sequence reads: CASSPREGNTGELFF. CDR3 coding DNA: TGTGCCAGCAGTCCGCGGGAGGGGAACACCGGGGAGCTGTTTTTT.

The CDR3: CASSFWQGGYTF. CDR3 nucleotides: TGTGCCAGCAGTTTTTGGCAAGGGGGCTACACCTTC. The chain has TRBV28 and TRBJ1-2; D unresolved. The germline V and J ends were trimmed by 3 bases and 8 bases, with 10 bases remaining between them. Germline loops: CDR1 MDHEN, CDR2 SYDVKM. There are 12 residues in the CDR3.

The V call is TRBV15, the J call TRBJ2-3; TRBD2 matches at 11 bases. The germline CDR1 and CDR2 sequences are LNHNV and YYDKDF (reference sequence). There are 18 residues in the CDR3. Trimming removed 1 base from V and 0 bases from J; junction bases left unmatched: 6. CDR3 residues: CATSRGLAGSASTDTQYF. The CDR3 DNA sequence: TGTGCCACCAGCAGAGGACTAGCGGGAAGTGCTAGCACAGATACGCAGTATTTT.

The CDR3 here is CASTPGGGVASEQFF. CDR3 bases: TGTGCCAGCACCCCGGGAGGGGGGGTTGCGTCTGAGCAGTTCTTC. This chain joins TRBV7-2 and TRBJ2-1; 8 nucleotides align to TRBD2. J lost 9 bases, V lost 7 bases, and 14 bases had no gene match. The CDR3 consists of 15 residues. CDR1 is SGHTA and CDR2 is FQGNSA in the germline V gene.

This clone was seen a single time. The V gene is TRBV29-1, the J gene TRBJ2-3, with TRBD2 identical over 7 bases. V was pared by 5 bases and J by 3 bases, with 8 bases of the junction left unmatched. The germline CDR1 and CDR2 sequences are SQVTM and ANQGSEA. CDR3 length: 14 residues. CDR3 in amino acids: CSVWTFSGTDTQYF. CDR3 sequence (DNA): TGCAGCGTTTGGACATTTAGCGGGACAGATACGCAGTATTTT.